This T cell receptor (beta chain) was sequenced during a study of blood T cell repertoires in COVID-19. Study-wide context: Specimens from acute and convalescent COVID-19 originated in the United States, Italy and Spain.

In germline, CDR1 is MGHDK, CDR2 SYGVNS. This CDR3 region has 13 residues. V trimming: 8 bases; J trimming: 6 bases; junction bases outside the gene matches: 7. Methods used by the authors: Nucleated cell number was recorded as an estimate derived from reference gene primer amplification. Here immunoSEQ multiplex PCR was the method, and the copy in TCRdb shows in-frame clones only, minus some. V, J and clone size are taken as reported in that table, and D and trimming were inferred from the DNA itself. The data contain some 200,000 clones, roughly 85% of them seen just once; the ten biggest clones take up more than 25%.

The receptor's source is a woman aged 70 to 79 with acute or convalescent COVID-19. Sequencing used peripheral blood. The chain uses TRBV25-1 and TRBJ1-2; 9 bases line up with TRBD1. CDR3 nucleotide sequence: TGTGCCAGCCGACAGGACAGGGGAGATGGCTACACCTTC. Translated: CASRQDRGDGYTF.